A selection of T cell receptor beta chains follows, all from one sample in a study of cytomegalovirus exposure and HLA in healthy donors. Libraries were prepared by immunoSEQ multiplex PCR; TCRdb keeps only in-frame clonotypes and omits some of them. The repertoire consists of about 250,000 clones, with roughly 87% occurring once and the leading ten covering around 12%. The sequencing input was PBMCs. These receptor sequences come from a man between 18 and 35 years old in good health and CMV-seropositive. CDR3s include the opening cysteine and the closing phenylalanine or tryptophan. A D gene is named only where the DNA matches it firmly. The size entry is marked missing in some rows and otherwise reads once, few, many or a size class.

NA few TRBJ2-3 TRBV5-1 CASRTNRADTQYF TGCGCCAGCAGGACAAACAGGGCCGATACGCAGTATTTT
NA few TRBJ1-1 TRBV2 CASSIYKAFF TGTGCCAGCAGTATATACAAAGCTTTCTTT
NA NA TRBJ1-5 TRBV10-3 CAIRKDSTDQPQHF TGTGCCATCAGGAAAGACAGCACCGATCAGCCCCAGCATTTT
NA NA TRBJ1-5 TRBV4-1 CASSQGTRGQPQHF TGCGCCAGCAGCCAGGGGACCCGGGGACAGCCCCAGCATTTT
NA NA TRBJ2-5 TRBV5-1 CASSLTPTAQETQYF TGCGCCAGCAGCTTGACTCCGACGGCGCAGGAGACCCAGTACTTC
NA NA TRBJ2-5 TRBV5-1 CASSYGETQYF TGCGCCAGCAGCTATGGGGAGACCCAGTACTTC
NA NA TRBJ2-3 TRBV5-4 CASSLEDTQYF TGTGCCAGCAGCCTAGAGGATACGCAGTATTTT
NA NA TRBJ2-5 TRBV19 CASSMRRQETQYF TGTGCCAGTAGTATGAGAAGGCAAGAGACCCAGTACTTC
NA NA TRBJ2-7 TRBV5-1 CASSLIRQSNYEQYF TGCGCCAGCAGCTTGATTCGCCAGAGCAATTACGAGCAGTACTTC
TRBD1 NA TRBJ1-2 TRBV6-4 CASSEQPGQGLGGYTF TGTGCCAGCAGTGAACAACCGGGACAGGGGCTCGGGGGCTACACCTTC
NA NA TRBJ2-7 TRBV6-5 CASSEWDEQYF TGTGCCAGCAGTGAATGGGACGAGCAGTACTTC
NA NA TRBJ1-2 TRBV15 CATSRDSGRNYGYTF TGTGCCACCAGCAGAGATAGCGGCAGAAACTATGGCTACACCTTC
NA NA TRBJ2-2 TRBV5-1 CASSTGTLYTGELFF TGCGCCAGCTCTACCGGGACACTGTACACCGGGGAGCTGTTTTTT
NA NA TRBJ2-7 TRBV30 CAWSVGGNNEQYF TGTGCCTGGAGTGTGGGCGGGAATAACGAGCAGTACTTC
NA NA TRBJ2-7 TRBV7-2 CASSLISYEQYF TGTGCCAGCAGCTTAATCTCCTACGAGCAGTACTTC
NA NA TRBJ1-5 TRBV2 CASSRVGDQPQHF TGTGCCAGCAGTAGGGTTGGCGATCAGCCTCAGCATTTT
NA NA TRBJ1-2 TRBV5-1 CASSLSGQNYGYTF TGCGCCAGCAGCTTGTCCGGACAGAACTATGGCTACACCTTC
TRBD1 NA TRBJ1-1 TRBV5-1 CASSSGTAKAFF TGCGCCAGCAGCTCCGGGACAGCGAAAGCTTTCTTT
NA NA TRBJ2-7 TRBV5-1 CASSWNRMTYEQYF TGCGCCAGCAGCTGGAACAGGATGACCTACGAGCAGTACTTC
NA NA TRBJ1-1 TRBV7-8 CASSLRGNTEAFF TGTGCCAGCAGCTTAAGGGGCAACACTGAAGCTTTCTTT
TRBD1 NA TRBJ1-4 TRBV6-5 CASSQQGGTGKLFF TGTGCCAGCAGTCAACAGGGGGGGACGGGGAAACTGTTTTTT
TRBD1 NA TRBJ1-2 TRBV2 CASSALGQSYGYTF TGTGCCAGCAGTGCCCTGGGACAGAGCTATGGCTACACCTTC
NA NA TRBJ1-1 TRBV6-5 CASSSVGRITEGAFF TGTGCCAGCAGCTCGGTCGGGAGGATAACGGAAGGAGCTTTCTTT
TRBD2 NA TRBJ2-1 TRBV18 CASSGLAGYNEQFF TGTGCCAGCTCAGGACTAGCGGGTTACAATGAGCAGTTCTTC
NA NA TRBJ1-2 TRBV30 CAWRAGNPYGYTF TGTGCCTGGAGGGCTGGGAACCCCTATGGCTACACCTTC
NA NA TRBJ1-1 TRBV27 CASSFTVETEAFF TGTGCCAGCAGTTTTACAGTTGAGACTGAAGCTTTCTTT
NA NA TRBJ1-3 TRBV29-1 CSVEDPGNTIYF TGCAGCGTTGAAGATCCAGGAAACACCATATATTTT
NA NA TRBJ2-3 TRBV6-5 CASSYLAPVVTDTQYF TGTGCCAGCAGTTACTTGGCCCCGGTGGTCACAGATACGCAGTATTTT
NA NA TRBJ1-5 TRBV27 CASSSTRYRVGSNQPQHF TGTGCCAGCAGTTCGACACGATACAGGGTTGGGAGCAATCAGCCCCAGCATTTT
NA NA TRBJ1-2 TRBV7-9 CASSLAGTGYTF TGTGCCAGCAGCTTAGCTGGGACTGGCTACACCTTC
TRBD2 NA TRBJ2-1 TRBV30 CAWSVLAGVSSYNEQFF TGTGCCTGGAGTGTTCTAGCGGGAGTGTCCTCCTACAATGAGCAGTTCTTC
TRBD1 NA TRBJ1-1 TRBV19 CASSPLRDRGPNTEAFF TGTGCCAGTAGCCCCCTCCGGGACAGGGGGCCGAACACTGAAGCTTTCTTT
NA NA TRBJ2-7 TRBV5-4 CASSTPGRTKYEQYF TGTGCCAGCAGCACCCCTGGACGGACCAAGTACGAGCAGTACTTC
NA few TRBJ1-2 TRBV6-6 CASSLDPNYGYTF TGTGCCAGCAGTTTGGATCCAAACTATGGCTACACCTTC
NA few TRBJ1-5 TRBV6-5 CASSPSTNNQPQHF TGTGCCAGCAGTCCGTCGACAAACAATCAGCCCCAGCATTTT
TRBD2 NA TRBJ2-2 TRBV5-4 CASSPGGSGVTGELFF TGTGCCAGCAGCCCCGGAGGTAGCGGGGTCACCGGGGAGCTGTTTTTT
TRBD1 NA TRBJ2-7 TRBV9 CASSRDRDGAYEQYF TGTGCCAGCAGCAGAGACAGGGATGGAGCCTACGAGCAGTACTTC
NA NA TRBJ1-2 TRBV12-5 CASGWPGVGYTF TGTGCTAGTGGTTGGCCAGGGGTTGGCTACACCTTC
TRBD2 NA TRBJ2-7 TRBV2 CATGTSGVYEQYF TGTGCCACAGGGACTAGCGGAGTCTACGAGCAGTACTTC
NA NA TRBJ1-3 TRBV19 CASSVSGFVLYNTIYF TGTGCCAGTAGTGTCTCGGGCTTCGTGCTTTATAACACCATATATTTT
TRBD2 NA TRBJ2-5 TRBV29-1 CSVPLAEGRTQYF TGCAGCGTTCCCCTAGCGGAGGGAAGGACCCAGTACTTC
NA few TRBJ1-5 TRBV9 CASGRGNQPQHF TGTGCCAGCGGTAGGGGCAATCAGCCCCAGCATTTT
NA NA TRBJ1-2 TRBV7-8 CASSLAPQPNYGYTF TGTGCCAGCAGCTTAGCCCCTCAGCCTAACTATGGCTACACCTTC